Below are 29 T cell receptor beta chains sequenced from a single sample in a study of T cell changes during pregnancy in multiple sclerosis. Data came from immunoSEQ multiplex PCR; TCRdb stores just in-frame clones and leaves some out. The sample yields about 44,000 clones, about 88% seen once. Sequences were derived from CD4+ T cells from peripheral blood mononuclear cells, sampled after pregnancy. The receptors originated from a female donor with multiple sclerosis, enrolled in a pregnancy study.

The chain recombines TRBV5-5 with TRBJ2-7, with D perhaps assigned TRBD1 or TRBD2 (6 bases each). Germline V lookup: CDR1 SGHKS, CDR2 YYEKEE (reference sequence). The CDR3 spans 15 residues. V lost 4 bases to trimming and J lost 3 bases, with 17 bases between them. The CDR3 loop is CASSLGGRSYYEQYF. CDR3 coding DNA: TGTGCCAGCAGCCTGGGGGGCAGGTCTTACTACGAGCAGTACTTC. The full variable domain, rest sourced from reference TRBV5-5 and TRBJ2-7, is DAGVTQSPTHLIKTRGQQVTLRCSPISGHKSVSWYQQVLGQGPQFIFQYYEKEERGRGNFPDRFSARQFPNYSSELNVNALLLGDSALYLCASSLGGRSYYEQYFGPGTRLTVT.

The rearrangement joins TRBV5-4 to TRBJ2-1, with TRBD1 identical over 8 bases. Trimming removed 2 bases from V and 9 bases from J; junction bases left unmatched: 4. The CDR3 is 13 amino acids. Germline lookup yields CDR1 SGHNT and CDR2 YYREEE (reference sequence). CDR3 residues: CASSFDRGGEQFF. CDR3 bases: TGTGCCAGCAGCTTTGACAGGGGCGGTGAGCAGTTCTTC. Filled out from reference TRBV5-4 and TRBJ2-1, the complete variable domain reads ETGVTQSPTHLIKTRGQQVTLRCSSQSGHNTVSWYQQALGQGPQFIFQYYREEENGRGNFPPRFSGLQFPNYSSELNVNALELDDSALYLCASSFDRGGEQFFGPGTRLTVL.

The chain couples TRBV4-2 to TRBJ2-7, with 12 bases matching TRBD2. V lost 3 bases and J lost 1; bases outside the gene matches: 4. The CDR3 contains 16 residues. The V gene's germline CDR1 is LGHNA and CDR2 YNFKEQ. The CDR3 DNA reads TGTGCCAGCAGCCAGGGGACTAGCGGGCCTTCCTACGAGCAGTACTTC. Its protein is CASSQGTSGPSYEQYF.

This chain uses TRBV7-2 with TRBJ1-5; D perhaps matches TRBD1 (6 bases). The V gene's germline CDR1 is SGHTA and CDR2 FQGNSA. The CDR3 totals 15 residues. The V end lost 5 bases, the J end lost 4 bases, and 15 bases lay between the germline ends. The CDR3 DNA reads as TGTGCCAGCAGCCTACGGACAGCGTTAAATCAGCCCCAGCATTTT. Amino acids: CASSLRTALNQPQHF.

CDR3 nucleotides: TGTGCCAGCAGCCAGGGGTATGGGGCCAACGTCCTGACTTTC. Translation gives CASSQGYGANVLTF. The chain employs TRBV7-3 and TRBJ2-6; D is perhaps TRBD1 (6 bases). CDR1 SGHTA and CDR2 FQGTGA come from the germline V gene. This CDR3 spans 14 amino acids. Trimming took 5 bases from V and 3 from J, leaving 8 bases between them.

The rearrangement uses TRBV6-4 and TRBJ2-3, with 8 bases that match TRBD2. This CDR3 is 15 amino acids long. Unmatched junction bases numbered 5, after V lost 0 bases and J lost 6 bases. Germline values: CDR1 MRHNA, CDR2 SNTAGT. The CDR3: CASSDSSGGADTQYF. Written as DNA, the CDR3 is TGTGCCAGCAGTGACTCGAGCGGGGGCGCGGATACGCAGTATTTT.

The V call is TRBV27, the J call TRBJ2-3, with 8 positions matching TRBD2. With V trimmed by 4 bases and J by 0 bases, 6 bases remained unmatched. From germline, CDR1 is MNHEY and CDR2 SMNVEV (reference sequence). The CDR3 extends over 16 amino acids. The CDR3 region has the DNA TGTGCCAGCAGTTACCGAGCGGGAGTTAGCACAGATACGCAGTATTTT. Its protein product is CASSYRAGVSTDTQYF.

V is TRBV19 and J is TRBJ1-2; perhaps TRBD1 as D (5 bases). Germline V gene lookup returns CDR1 LNHDA and CDR2 SQIVND (reference sequence). This CDR3 is built from 14 residues. V lost 5 bases, J lost 4 bases, and 14 bases lay in between. The CDR3 is CASSSKGRGYGYTF. The CDR3 DNA follows: TGTGCCAGTAGTTCAAAGGGGAGGGGCTATGGCTACACCTTC.

The chain recombines TRBV19 with TRBJ1-1, with TRBD1 matching 8 bases. CDR3 length: 17 amino acids. The J segment lost 6 bases and the V segment lost 3 bases, leaving 15 bases of the junction unmatched. From germline, CDR1 is LNHDA and CDR2 SQIVND (reference sequence). CDR3 residues: CASSMGAGGGWSPEAFF. As DNA, the CDR3 is TGTGCCAGTAGTATGGGCGCAGGGGGCGGTTGGTCGCCTGAAGCTTTCTTT. Filled out from reference TRBV19 and TRBJ1-1, the complete variable domain reads DGGITQSPKYLFRKEGQNVTLSCEQNLNHDAMYWYRQDPGQGLRLIYYSQIVNDFQKGDIAEGYSVSREKKESFPLTVTSAQKNPTAFYLCASSMGAGGGWSPEAFFGQGTRLTVV.

V gene TRBV7-9 combines with J gene TRBJ2-3; D is possibly TRBD2 (5 bases). The germline V gene has CDR1 SEHNR and CDR2 FQNEAQ (reference sequence). The V gene lost 1 base and the J gene lost 6 bases, with 17 bases spanning the gap. CDR3 length: 16 amino acids. The CDR3 DNA reads as TGTGCCAGCAGCTTAGGGGAGCGGTCCTTCCAGGATACGCAGTATTTT. It codes for CASSLGERSFQDTQYF.

This clone was observed a single time. This sequence joins TRBV21-1 and TRBJ1-5; no check of the table's D call, TRBD1, against the DNA was made. TRBV21-1 is reported as a pseudogene. The CDR3 length is 15 residues. This CDR3 is CASSRDRISNQPQHF. As DNA, the CDR3 is TGTGCCAGCAGCCGTGACAGGATAAGCAATCAGCCCCAGCATTTT.

The V and J genes are TRBV30 and TRBJ2-5, with 11 bases lining up with TRBD2. CDR1 and CDR2 (germline): GTSNPN, SVGIG (reference sequence). J was trimmed by 1 base and V by 1 base; bases with no gene match: 2. This CDR3 is built from 15 residues. CDR3 protein: CAWSASGRLQETQYF. In nucleotides, the CDR3 is TGTGCCTGGAGTGCTAGCGGGAGGCTCCAAGAGACCCAGTACTTC.

The chain is built from TRBV28 and TRBJ1-5, with 12 bases fitting TRBD1. J gave up 9 bases and V 5 bases, and 14 bases lay outside the gene matches. The CDR3 length is 17 residues. Germline assignment: CDR1 MDHEN and CDR2 SYDVKM. Written as DNA, the CDR3 is TGTGCCAGCAGTCCCTCTGGGACAGGGGGCAGGAATATGCCCCAGCATTTT. Its protein product is CASSPSGTGGRNMPQHF.

Only one count was recorded for this clone. The chain is built from TRBV5-1 and TRBJ2-1; tentatively, D is TRBD1 (6 bases). The germline V and J ends were trimmed by 1 base and 0 bases, with 14 bases remaining between them. The CDR3 sequence is 17 residues long. Germline CDR1 reads SGHRS; CDR2 reads YFSETQ. CDR3 residues: CASSLRTVSSSYNEQFF. As DNA, the CDR3 is TGCGCCAGCAGCTTGCGGACAGTTTCGAGCTCCTACAATGAGCAGTTCTTC.

This sequence joins TRBV19 and TRBJ2-2; possible D gene TRBD1, 6 bases. V lost 8 bases to trimming and J lost 1 base, with 11 bases between them. From germline, CDR1 is LNHDA and CDR2 SQIVND (reference sequence). This CDR3 region has 14 residues. The CDR3 sequence: CASHQGWNTGELFF. The CDR3, as DNA: TGTGCCAGTCACCAGGGGTGGAACACCGGGGAGCTGTTTTTT. Together with reference TRBV19 and TRBJ2-2, the CDR3 gives the full variable domain: DGGITQSPKYLFRKEGQNVTLSCEQNLNHDAMYWYRQDPGQGLRLIYYSQIVNDFQKGDIAEGYSVSREKKESFPLTVTSAQKNPTAFYLCASHQGWNTGELFFGEGSRLTVL.

This clone was detected once. The V call is TRBV25-1, the J call TRBJ1-2, with 11 bases identical to TRBD1. V was pared by 5 bases and J by 8 bases, with 16 bases of the junction left unmatched. CDR1 is MGHDK, CDR2 SYGVNS, per germline. CDR3 length: 17 amino acids. The CDR3 coding sequence is TGTGCCAGCAGTCCTGCTCCGGGACAGGGGGTCCTCCGGGGCTACACCTTC. The encoded protein is CASSPAPGQGVLRGYTF.

A remark on this clone: Distinct nucleotide sequences in the sample also encode this CDR3. The genes are TRBV7-2 and TRBJ2-7, with 12 nucleotides matching TRBD2. This CDR3 is 17 amino acids long. Germline V lookup: CDR1 SGHTA, CDR2 FQGNSA. The V gene end was trimmed by 4 bases and the J gene end by 0 bases; junction bases not matched to a gene: 7. CDR3 sequence (DNA): TGTGCCAGCAGCTCGCAGACTAGCGGGGGAGGCTCCTACGAGCAGTACTTC. It specifies CASSSQTSGGGSYEQYF. Using reference TRBV7-2 and TRBJ2-7 for the parts outside the CDR3, the full variable domain is GAGVSQSPSNKVTEKGKDVELRCDPISGHTALYWYRQSLGQGLEFLIYFQGNSAPDKSGLPSDRFSAERTGGSVSTLTIQRTQQEDSAVYLCASSSQTSGGGSYEQYFGPGTRLTVT.

This chain joins TRBV5-6 and TRBJ2-7, with TRBD2 as a possible D gene (6 bases). Germline-derived CDR1 and CDR2 are SGHDT and YYEEEE. V was trimmed by 4 bases and J by 4 bases, leaving 21 bases between them. This CDR3 is built from 16 residues. The CDR3 DNA sequence: TGTGCCAGCAGCCGATTTACGACAGTGGGGGGTTACGAGCAGTACTTC. Its protein product is CASSRFTTVGGYEQYF. The variable domain in full, completed from reference TRBV5-6 and TRBJ2-7, reads DAGVTQSPTHLIKTRGQQVTLRCSPKSGHDTVSWYQQALGQGPQFIFQYYEEEERQRGNFPDRFSGHQFPNYSSELNVNALLLGDSALYLCASSRFTTVGGYEQYFGPGTRLTVT.

The CDR3 region has the DNA TGCGCCAGCAGCTTGACCCCGGGACAGGGGAACATTCAGTACTTC. Translated: CASSLTPGQGNIQYF. J is TRBJ2-4 and V is TRBV5-1; 10 bases are shared with TRBD1. Per germline, CDR1 SGHRS and CDR2 YFSETQ. This CDR3 has 15 residues. With 1 base clipped from V and 7 bases from J, the junction kept 5 bases outside the gene matches.

The gene calls are TRBV18 and TRBJ1-2; D is possibly TRBD1 (5 bases). The CDR3 is made up of 16 amino acids. V lost 3 bases and J 2 bases, leaving 16 bases between the germline ends. The germline CDR1 and CDR2 sequences are KGHSH and LQKENI. CDR3 DNA sequence: TGTGCCAGCTCACCGGTATTAGGGCAGGGCAACTATGGCTACACCTTC. It is translated as CASSPVLGQGNYGYTF.

The genes are TRBV28 and TRBJ2-1; TRBD2 matches at 7 bases. The CDR3 totals 13 residues. Per germline, CDR1 MDHEN and CDR2 SYDVKM. V gave up 6 bases and J gave up 10 bases; unmatched junction bases: 9. CDR3 in amino acids: CASSPTLGGEQFF. CDR3 DNA sequence: TGTGCCAGCAGCCCCACCCTGGGAGGGGAGCAGTTCTTC.

The rearrangement joins TRBV19 to TRBJ1-3; 7 positions match TRBD1. J gave up 3 bases and V 11 bases, and 10 bases lay outside the gene matches. The CDR3 covers 14 residues. From germline, CDR1 is LNHDA and CDR2 SQIVND (reference sequence). CDR3 nucleotides: TGTGCCTCAAAAATGGACAGGAATGGAAACACCATATATTTT. Encoded protein: CASKMDRNGNTIYF.

V gene TRBV11-1 combines with J gene TRBJ2-7; 9 bases agree with TRBD1. CDR3 length: 15 residues. CDR1 is SGHAT and CDR2 is FQDESV in the germline V gene (reference sequence). Losses at the gene ends were 3 bases for V and 2 bases for J; bases not matched to a gene: 5. The CDR3 spells CASSFRQGGPYEQYF. CDR3 sequence (DNA): TGTGCCAGCAGCTTTCGACAGGGGGGTCCCTACGAGCAGTACTTC.

The V and J genes are TRBV28 and TRBJ2-6; D is possibly TRBD1 (5 bases). V was shortened by 1 base and J by 4 bases, with 8 bases between the two germline ends. The CDR3 is 15 residues long. The V gene's germline CDR1 is MDHEN and CDR2 SYDVKM. CDR3 coding DNA: TGTGCCAGCAGTTTATCAGGGAAAGGGGCCAACGTCCTGACTTTC. Its translation: CASSLSGKGANVLTF. The whole variable domain, remainder taken from reference TRBV28 and TRBJ2-6, is DVKVTQSSRYLVKRTGEKVFLECVQDMDHENMFWYRQDPGLGLRLIYFSYDVKMKEKGDIPEGYSVSREKKERFSLILESASTNQTSMYLCASSLSGKGANVLTFGAGSRLTVL.

The V and J genes are TRBV30 and TRBJ1-1; perhaps TRBD1 as D (5 bases). V was shortened by 0 bases and J by 6 bases, with 11 bases between the two germline ends. Germline CDR1 and CDR2: GTSNPN and SVGIG (reference sequence). The CDR3 loop spans 13 amino acids. CDR3 protein: CAWSVLGGAEAFF. CDR3 nucleotide sequence: TGTGCCTGGAGTGTTCTCGGGGGGGCTGAAGCTTTCTTT.

J is TRBJ2-1 and V is TRBV19; 10 positions match TRBD2. Germline values: CDR1 LNHDA, CDR2 SQIVND (reference sequence). The CDR3 totals 18 residues. The V gene end was trimmed by 3 bases and the J gene end by 8 bases; junction bases not matched to a gene: 16. CDR3 loop: CASSIWGGSSGSWYEQFF. In nucleotides, the CDR3 is TGTGCCAGTAGTATTTGGGGGGGGTCTAGCGGGAGTTGGTATGAGCAGTTCTTC.

The chain combines TRBV18 with TRBJ2-3; the D gene is possibly TRBD2 (6 bases). The V end lost 0 bases, the J end lost 3 bases, and 10 bases lay between the germline ends. CDR1 is KGHSH, CDR2 LQKENI, per germline. The CDR3 contains 15 residues. CDR3 sequence (DNA): TGTGCCAGCTCACCACCGGTCGGAGGGACAGATACGCAGTATTTT. Translating gives CASSPPVGGTDTQYF.

The chain combines TRBV5-1 with TRBJ2-2; TRBD1 matches at 7 bases. CDR3 size: 16 residues. Germline CDR1 reads SGHRS; CDR2 reads YFSETQ. V gave up 4 bases and J gave up 4 bases; unmatched junction bases: 10. For the CDR3, the DNA is TGCGCCAGCAGCCCGAGACAGGGTTGGGGCACCGGGGAGCTGTTTTTT. It yields the protein CASSPRQGWGTGELFF.

The rearrangement joins TRBV10-3 to TRBJ2-5; 9 bases are shared with TRBD1. The germline V gene encodes CDR1 ENHRY and CDR2 SYGVKD. The V segment lost 6 bases and the J segment 5 bases; nucleotides outside the gene matches: 10. The CDR3 has 15 residues. This chain's CDR3 is CAISTPDRGKETQYF. CDR3 DNA: TGTGCCATCAGCACCCCTGACAGGGGGAAGGAGACCCAGTACTTC.